Each of the 27 T cell receptor beta chains below was sequenced from the same sample in a study of T cells in women clearing cervical HPV infection. The method was immunoSEQ multiplex PCR; TCRdb's version includes in-frame clones alone and lacks a portion of them. The listing records fewer than 35,000 clones. Source material: blood buffy coat. These receptors were obtained from a woman between 18 and 69 years old with a cervical HPV16 infection that either progressed to CIN3+ or cleared (not recorded which).

In the case of this clone: Read coverage stops 3 residues before the CDR3 terminus; the germline J gene supplies the remainder. The V gene is TRBV10-3, the J gene TRBJ2-3; the D gene is possibly TRBD1 (5 bases). This CDR3 is 12 amino acids long. Germline V gives CDR1 ENHRY, CDR2 SYGVKD. Trimming removed 4 bases from V and 6 bases from J, with 8 bases in between. The part of the CDR3 DNA that was read is TGTGCCATCAGTGTGAAGGGGGATACG. Its protein product is CAISVKGDT. The full CDR3 protein is CAISVKGDTQYF.

In regard to this clone: Germline and junction disagree at one end, which may indicate a read error. Coverage ceases 3 residues before the CDR3 finishes, and the germline J gene fills in the end. The chain couples TRBV4-2 to TRBJ2-2, with 10 bases fitting TRBD1. From germline, CDR1 is LGHNA and CDR2 YNFKEQ. The CDR3 runs 18 residues. CDR3: CASSQERPGQGFTGELFF. The part of the CDR3 DNA that was read is TGCGCCAGCAGCCAAGAAAGACCGGGACAGGGGTTCACCGGGGAG.

As for this clone: The read ends 3 residues early relative to the CDR3; the germline J gene fills the gap. This chain joins TRBV10-3 and TRBJ1-1, with a weak D call TRBD1 (5 bases). This CDR3 region has 12 residues. Trimming removed 7 bases at V and 6 bases at J, with 12 bases between. Germline V gives CDR1 ENHRY, CDR2 SYGVKD. The DNA read from the CDR3 is TGTGCCATCATGAGAGAAGGGGCTGAA. This encodes CAIMREGAE. The complete CDR3 reads CAIMREGAEAFF.

Comments on this clone: Read data end 3 residues before the CDR3 end; the end is taken from the germline J gene. V is TRBV7-2 and J is TRBJ2-7, with 8 bases fitting TRBD1. Trimming at V came to 7 bases and at J to 3 bases, leaving 11 bases not matched to a gene. The CDR3 totals 15 residues. The V gene's germline CDR1 is SGHTA and CDR2 FQGNSA. CDR3 protein: CASTRGGTGFYEQYF. The sequenced part of the CDR3 DNA is TGTGCCAGCACCCGTGGGGGGACAGGTTTCTACGAG.

CDR3 in amino acids: CSARRLAGQETQYF. The sequenced part of the CDR3 DNA is TGCAGTGCTAGGAGATTAGCGGGGCAAGAGACC. The chain uses TRBV20-1 and TRBJ2-5, with 8 bases lining up with TRBD2. Coverage ceases 3 residues before the CDR3 finishes, and the germline J gene fills in the end. CDR3 length: 14 residues. The V gene end was trimmed by 3 bases and the J gene end by 2 bases; junction bases not matched to a gene: 5. Germline values: CDR1 DFQATT, CDR2 SNEGSKA (reference sequence).

The CDR3 loop is CASSRTREDYGYTF. The CDR3 DNA, read in part, is TGTGCCAGCTCACGCACCAGGGAGGACTATGGC. The chain recombines TRBV18 with TRBJ1-2, with a possible D match to TRBD1 (5 bases). The CDR3 end lies 3 residues beyond the end of the read and is filled in from the germline J gene. V was clipped by 4 bases and J by 3 bases, with 12 bases between them. This CDR3 region has 14 residues. Germline V gives CDR1 KGHSH, CDR2 LQKENI.

Comments on this clone: The CDR3 goes on 3 residues after the read ends, and that part is filled in from the germline J gene. V gene TRBV11-2 combines with J gene TRBJ1-3; D not certain. CDR1 and CDR2 from the germline V gene are SGHAT and FQNNGV. The CDR3 spans 11 residues. CDR3 DNA, as far as it was read: TGTGCCAGCAGCCCTAGCAGGATT. It yields the protein CASSPSRI. The CDR3, in full, reads CASSPSRIIYF.

Concerning this clone itself: Read coverage stops 3 residues before the CDR3 terminus; the germline J gene supplies the remainder. The J gene is TRBJ2-7, the V gene TRBV27; 8 bases are shared with TRBD2. V lost 5 bases to trimming and J lost 1 base; unmatched junction nucleotides: 7. Germline V gives CDR1 MNHEY, CDR2 SMNVEV (reference sequence). The CDR3 runs 15 residues. Partial CDR3 DNA: TGTGCCAGCAGTCACTCGGCGGGAGGTTCCTACGAG. Residues: CASSHSAGGSYE. Given in full, the CDR3 is CASSHSAGGSYEQYF.

In regard to this clone: Sequence at one end of the junction differs from germline and may be a read error. The same CDR3 arises from other DNA sequences in this sample as well. The sequenced part of the CDR3 DNA is TGCGCCAGCACTAGGCGTGGAAACACA. Translating gives CASTRRGNT. The whole CDR3 region reads CASTRRGNTIYF. V usage is TRBV23-1 and J usage is TRBJ1-3; no clear D. The read is 3 residues too short to cover the CDR3 end, so that end is filled in from the germline J gene. TRBV23-1 is an ORF; its function is uncertain. The CDR3 has 12 residues.

Of note for this clone: The read ends 3 residues shy of where the CDR3 ends; the end is completed using the germline J gene. The chain joins TRBV10-3 to TRBJ1-6, with D hard to call. This CDR3 comprises 12 residues. Per the germline V gene, CDR1 is ENHRY and CDR2 is SYGVKD. The CDR3 bases that were read are TGTGCCATCAGTGGGGTAGAAGGGCCC. The encoded protein is CAISGVEGP. Given in full, the CDR3 is CAISGVEGPLHF.

Notes on this clone: Read data end 3 residues before the CDR3 end; the end is taken from the germline J gene. This sequence joins TRBV5-1 and TRBJ2-1, with 10 bases that match TRBD1. With V trimmed by 4 bases and J by 6 bases, 10 bases remained unmatched. This CDR3 spans 16 amino acids. Germline assignment: CDR1 SGHRS and CDR2 YFSETQ. CDR3 amino acids: CASSETGTGVINEQFF. CDR3 DNA, as far as it was read: TGCGCCAGCAGCGAAACCGGGACAGGGGTTATCAATGAG.

About this clone itself: The CDR3 goes on 3 residues after the read ends, and that part is filled in from the germline J gene. This chain joins TRBV10-3 and TRBJ2-7; TRBD1 agrees at 10 bases. The CDR3 runs to 16 residues. Trimming took 2 bases from V and 2 from J; bases not matched to a gene: 6. CDR1 is ENHRY and CDR2 is SYGVKD in the germline V gene. CDR3 sequence reads: CAISEPAGQGAYEQYF. The covered CDR3 bases are TGTGCCATCAGTGAGCCAGCAGGACAGGGGGCCTACGAG.

Points on this clone: Read coverage stops 3 residues before the CDR3 terminus; the germline J gene supplies the remainder. V is TRBV6-1 and J is TRBJ1-2; D call uncertain. Germline V gene lookup returns CDR1 MNHNS and CDR2 SASEGT. The V end lost 2 bases, the J end lost 3 bases, and 7 bases lay between the germline ends. The CDR3 is 13 residues long. CDR3 DNA, as far as it was read: TGTGCCAGCAGTGAACAGGATTACTATGGC. It codes for CASSEQDYYG. The whole CDR3 sequence is CASSEQDYYGYTF.

Comment on this clone: The read ends 3 residues early relative to the CDR3; the germline J gene fills the gap. The chain has TRBV4-1 and TRBJ1-4, with D tentatively TRBD1 (5 bases). V lost 0 bases and J 5 bases, leaving 10 bases between the germline ends. This CDR3 comprises 15 residues. Germline values: CDR1 MGHRA, CDR2 YSYEKL. CDR3 amino acids: CASSQDDRGNEKLFF. CDR3 DNA, as far as it was read: TGCGCCAGCAGCCAAGATGACAGAGGAAATGAAAAA.

A word on this clone: Read coverage stops 3 residues before the CDR3 terminus; the germline J gene supplies the remainder. The genes are TRBV6-4 and TRBJ2-2; 7 bases align to TRBD1. The CDR3 length is 18 residues. In germline, CDR1 is MRHNA, CDR2 SNTAGT. The V segment lost 10 bases and the J segment 3 bases; nucleotides outside the gene matches: 20. The CDR3 DNA, read in part, is TGTGCCACCAGAGACAATGGACAGGCCGGTCGTGACACCGGGGAG. Translated: CATRDNGQAGRDTGE. The full CDR3 reads CATRDNGQAGRDTGELFF.

Concerning this clone itself: The read ends 3 residues shy of where the CDR3 ends; the end is completed using the germline J gene. The chain couples TRBV7-3 to TRBJ1-6; 8 bases align to TRBD1. The germline CDR1 and CDR2 sequences are SGHTA and FQGTGA. The CDR3 is 13 residues long. The V gene end was trimmed by 5 bases and the J gene end by 10 bases; junction bases not matched to a gene: 4. The CDR3 protein is CASSMDRDSPLHF. The sequenced CDR3 bases are TGTGCCAGCAGCATGGACAGGGACTCACCC. The variable domain in full, completed from reference TRBV7-3 and TRBJ1-6, reads GAGVSQTPSNKVTEKGKYVELRCDPISGHTALYWYRQSLGQGPEFLIYFQGTGAADDSGLPNDRFFAVRPEGSVSTLKIQRTERGDSAVYLCASSMDRDSPLHFGNGTRLTVT.

The CDR3 bases that were read are TGTGCCAGCAGACCCGGGACAGGATATTCACCG. Protein: CASRPGTGYSP. The whole CDR3 sequence reads CASRPGTGYSPLFF. This chain uses TRBV6-2 or TRBV6-3 with TRBJ2-2; TRBD1 matches at 8 bases. Sequencing ends 3 residues short of the CDR3 end; the germline J gene provides the rest. CDR1 is MNHEY and CDR2 is SVGEGT in the germline V gene. The CDR3 is 14 amino acids.

As concerns this clone: The read ends 3 residues shy of where the CDR3 ends; the end is completed using the germline J gene. The chain is built from TRBV30 and TRBJ1-2; perhaps TRBD1 as D (6 bases). CDR3 length equals 14 residues. CDR1 is GTSNPN, CDR2 SVGIG, per germline (reference sequence). CDR3 amino acids: CAWRHSGGADTYTF. The DNA read from the CDR3 is TGTGCCTGGAGGCATAGCGGGGGGGCAGATACC.

Details on this clone: The read is 3 residues too short to cover the CDR3 end, so that end is filled in from the germline J gene. The chain couples TRBV18 to TRBJ2-1; a possible D gene is TRBD1 (5 bases). V was cut by 3 bases and J by 9 bases, with 21 bases left in between. This CDR3 spans 16 amino acids. Germline values: CDR1 KGHSH, CDR2 LQKENI. The covered CDR3 bases are TGTGCCAGCTCACCTCATGCCAGGACAATTTCAAGTGAG. Translation gives CASSPHARTISSE. From start to end, the CDR3 is CASSPHARTISSEQFF.

Notes on this clone: The CDR3 end falls 3 residues outside the read, so it is completed with the germline J gene. The chain carries TRBV10-1 and TRBJ2-7, with TRBD1 identical over 8 bases. The CDR3 runs to 13 residues. Germline loops: CDR1 WNHNN, CDR2 SYGVQD (reference sequence). Trimming cost V 4 bases and J 3 bases; bases outside gene matches: 2. The covered CDR3 bases are TGCGCCAGCAGTGGGGGGACAGGCTACGAG. It translates to CASSGGTGYE. The complete CDR3 reads CASSGGTGYEQYF.

In regard to this clone: With the read ending 3 residues before the CDR3 end, the germline J gene is used to fill in that end. The chain has TRBV7-2 and TRBJ2-3; D unclear. Germline lookup yields CDR1 SGHTA and CDR2 FQGNSA. CDR3 length equals 12 residues. This CDR3 reads CASSSTNQPQYF. The CDR3 DNA, read in part, is TGTGCCAGCAGCTCGACAAATCAGCCG.

Details on this clone: The sequence runs out 3 residues before the end of the CDR3; the remainder is reconstructed from the germline J gene. This rearrangement joins TRBV19 to TRBJ2-2; a possible D gene is TRBD1 (6 bases). The CDR3 is made up of 15 amino acids. CDR1 and CDR2 (germline): LNHDA, SQIVND (reference sequence). Trimming shortened V by 4 bases and J by 1 base, and 10 bases separated the two germline ends. The CDR3 is CASSTGAGNTGELFF. Incomplete CDR3 DNA: TGTGCCAGTAGTACAGGGGCTGGGAACACCGGGGAG.

Note on this clone: A read error may produce the germline difference seen at one junction end. CDR3 sequence reads: CASSRDLGFTDTQYF. Incomplete CDR3 DNA: TGCGCCAGCAGCCGAGATTTGGGCTTCACAGATACG. V and J are TRBV4-2 and TRBJ2-3, with D uncertain. The read stops 3 residues short of the end of the CDR3; the missing end is completed from the germline J gene. The germline V gene encodes CDR1 LGHNA and CDR2 YNFKEQ. This CDR3 contains 15 residues.

Concerning this clone: The read halts 3 residues ahead of the CDR3 end, with the missing end drawn from the germline J gene. V usage is TRBV4-1 and J usage is TRBJ2-7; 7 bases align to TRBD2. Trimming removed 2 bases from V and 2 bases from J; junction bases left unmatched: 6. Germline CDR1 MGHRA, CDR2 YSYEKL. CDR3 length: 15 amino acids. The part of the CDR3 DNA that was read is TGCGCCAGCAGCCAACCCGGGACTAATGCCTACGAG. Protein product: CASSQPGTNAYE. The entire CDR3 protein reads CASSQPGTNAYEQYF.

About this clone: Read sequence stops 3 residues before the CDR3 end, and the germline J gene provides the missing end. V gene TRBV5-1 combines with J gene TRBJ1-4, with TRBD1 matching 8 bases. Germline lookup yields CDR1 SGHRS and CDR2 YFSETQ. The CDR3 contains 14 residues. The sequenced CDR3 bases are TGCGCCAGCAGCCAGGGACAGGTGGCTTCACCA. As protein: CASSQGQVASP. The full CDR3 sequence reads CASSQGQVASPLFF.

Of note for this clone: The missing CDR3 end, 3 residues past where the read stops, is filled in from the germline J gene. The chain employs TRBV19 and TRBJ2-4; maybe TRBD1 (5 bases). The CDR3 is 14 amino acids. CDR1 and CDR2 from the germline V gene are LNHDA and SQIVND (reference sequence). The CDR3 is CASSQTATNYGQYF. The part of the CDR3 DNA that was read is TGTGCCAGTAGCCAGACAGCAACTAACTATGGT.

As to this clone: The read is 3 residues too short to cover the CDR3 end, so that end is filled in from the germline J gene. The V gene is TRBV11-1, the J gene TRBJ2-1; D uncertain. Trimming left V 3 bases short and J 5 bases short, with 14 bases between. The CDR3 contains 15 residues. Germline lookup yields CDR1 SGHAT and CDR2 FQDESV (reference sequence). CDR3 DNA (partial): TGTGCCAGCAGCTTGCAGCCCGGTAGGGACAATGAG. Amino acids: CASSLQPGRDNE. The full CDR3 protein is CASSLQPGRDNEQFF.